This T cell receptor (beta chain) was recorded in a study of blood T cell repertoires in COVID-19. The overall study: Both acute and convalescent COVID-19 samples were obtained from the United States, Italy and Spain. Sources were T cells, B-cell-depleted T cells, or PBMCs; the material itself was cDNA or gDNA.

V lost 3 bases and J lost 16; bases outside the gene matches: 4. CDR3 length: 11 amino acids. Germline assignment: CDR1 SGHTA and CDR2 FQGNSA. The method was immunoSEQ multiplex PCR; TCRdb's version includes in-frame clones alone and lacks a portion of them. The data show some 260,000 clones, with about 90% seen just once and 10% to 13% held by the top ten. The sample consisted of peripheral blood. V gene TRBV7-2 combines with J gene TRBJ1-3; TRBD1 agrees at 9 bases. The sequence came from a woman aged 70 to 79 with COVID-19, enrolled during active disease. The CDR3 nucleotides read TGTGCCAGCAGCTTGGGGACAGGGTCCTATTTT. Amino acids: CASSLGTGSYF.